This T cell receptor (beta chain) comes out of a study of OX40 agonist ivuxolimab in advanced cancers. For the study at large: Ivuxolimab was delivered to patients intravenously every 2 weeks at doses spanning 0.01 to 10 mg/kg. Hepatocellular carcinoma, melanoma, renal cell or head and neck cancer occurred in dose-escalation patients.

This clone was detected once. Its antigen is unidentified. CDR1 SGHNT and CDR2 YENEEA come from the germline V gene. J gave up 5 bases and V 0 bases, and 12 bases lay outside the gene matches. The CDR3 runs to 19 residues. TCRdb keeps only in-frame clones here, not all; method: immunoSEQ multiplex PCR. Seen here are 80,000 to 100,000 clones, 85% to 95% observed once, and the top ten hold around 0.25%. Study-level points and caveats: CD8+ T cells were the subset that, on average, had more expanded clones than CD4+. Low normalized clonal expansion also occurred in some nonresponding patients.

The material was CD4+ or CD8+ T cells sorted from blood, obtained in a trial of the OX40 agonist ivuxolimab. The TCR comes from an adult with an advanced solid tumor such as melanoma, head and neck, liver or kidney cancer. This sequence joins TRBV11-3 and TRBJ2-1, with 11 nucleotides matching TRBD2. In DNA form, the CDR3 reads TGTGCCAGCAGCTTAGACCTTTTTAGCGGGAGGGCCTTTGACAATGAGCAGTTCTTC. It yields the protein CASSLDLFSGRAFDNEQFF.